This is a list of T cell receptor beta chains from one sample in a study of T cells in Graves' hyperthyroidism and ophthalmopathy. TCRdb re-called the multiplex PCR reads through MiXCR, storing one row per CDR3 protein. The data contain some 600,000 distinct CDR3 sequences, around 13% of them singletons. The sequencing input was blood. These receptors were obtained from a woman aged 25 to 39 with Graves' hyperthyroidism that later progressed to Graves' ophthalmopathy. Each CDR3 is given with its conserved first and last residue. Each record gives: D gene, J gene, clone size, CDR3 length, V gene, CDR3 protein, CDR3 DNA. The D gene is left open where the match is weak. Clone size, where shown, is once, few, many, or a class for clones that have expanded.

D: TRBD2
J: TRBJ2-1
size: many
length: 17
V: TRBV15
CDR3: CATSRDGSGRGRNEQFF
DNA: TGTGCCACCAGCAGAGATGGTAGCGGGAGGGGGAGGAATGAGCAGTTCTTC

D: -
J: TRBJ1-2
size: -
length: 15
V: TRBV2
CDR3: CATQEAGHLLCGYTF
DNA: TGTGCCACCCAGGAAGCCGGGCACTTACTTTGTGGCTACACCTTC

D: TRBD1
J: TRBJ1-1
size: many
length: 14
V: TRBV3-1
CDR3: CASSSGTGVTEAFF
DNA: TGTGCCAGCAGTTCCGGGACAGGGGTCACTGAAGCTTTCTTT

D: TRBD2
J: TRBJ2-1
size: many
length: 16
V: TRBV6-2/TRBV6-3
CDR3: CASSTAGTSGRFEQFF
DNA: TGTGCCAGCAGTACCGCCGGGACTAGCGGGAGATTTGAGCAGTTCTTC

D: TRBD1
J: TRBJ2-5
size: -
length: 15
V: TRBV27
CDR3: CASSLYDRGGETQYF
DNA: TGTGCCAGCAGTTTATATGACAGGGGAGGAGAGACCCAGTACTTC

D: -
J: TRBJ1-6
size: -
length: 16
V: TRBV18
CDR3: CASSNYPGPQNSPLHF
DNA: TGTGCCAGCTCGAACTACCCGGGACCGCAAAATTCACCCCTCCACTTT

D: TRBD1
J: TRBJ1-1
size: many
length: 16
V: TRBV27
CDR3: CASSSKQGPRGTEAFF
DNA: TGTGCCAGCAGTTCTAAACAGGGGCCCCGAGGTACTGAAGCTTTCTTT

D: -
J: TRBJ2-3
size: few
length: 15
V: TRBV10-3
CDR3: CAISEVPPVTDTQYF
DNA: TGTGCCATCAGTGAGGTACCCCCCGTCACAGATACGCAGTATTTT

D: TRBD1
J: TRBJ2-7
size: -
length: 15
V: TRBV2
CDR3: CASKPGTGEAREQYF
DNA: TGTGCCAGCAAGCCCGGGACAGGGGAGGCTAGGGAGCAGTACTTC

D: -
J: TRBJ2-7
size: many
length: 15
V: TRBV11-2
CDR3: CASSLVQDLSYEQYF
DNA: TGTGCCAGCAGCTTAGTACAGGATCTCTCCTACGAGCAGTACTTC

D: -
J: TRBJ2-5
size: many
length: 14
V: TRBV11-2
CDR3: CASSLVLSQETQYF
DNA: TGTGCCAGCAGCTTAGTTCTCAGCCAAGAGACCCAGTACTTC

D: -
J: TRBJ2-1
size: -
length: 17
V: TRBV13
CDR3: CASSLDRLLGGTNEQFF
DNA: TGTGCCAGCAGCTTAGATCGCCTGTTAGGGGGGACCAATGAGCAGTTCTTC

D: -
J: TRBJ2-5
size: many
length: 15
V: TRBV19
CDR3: CASSIVTGGQETQYF
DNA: TGTGCCAGTAGTATTGTCACTGGCGGGCAAGAGACCCAGTACTTC

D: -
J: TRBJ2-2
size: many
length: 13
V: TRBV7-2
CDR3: CASSFAGPGELFF
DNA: TGTGCCAGCAGCTTTGCTGGGCCCGGGGAGCTGTTTTTT

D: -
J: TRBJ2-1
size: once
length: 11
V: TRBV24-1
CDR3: CATREFNEQFF
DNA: TGTGCCACCAGGGAATTTAATGAGCAGTTCTTC

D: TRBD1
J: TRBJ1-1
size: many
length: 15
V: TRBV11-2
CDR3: CASSLLGQGDTEAFF
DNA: TGTGCCAGCAGCTTATTGGGACAGGGGGACACTGAAGCTTTCTTT

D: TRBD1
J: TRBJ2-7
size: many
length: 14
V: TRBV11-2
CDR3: CASSPLDRTYEQYF
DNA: TGTGCCAGCAGCCCGTTGGACAGGACGTACGAGCAGTACTTC

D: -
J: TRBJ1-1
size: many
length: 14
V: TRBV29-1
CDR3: CSATGGKGNTEAFF
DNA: TGCAGCGCCACTGGGGGCAAGGGGAACACTGAAGCTTTCTTT

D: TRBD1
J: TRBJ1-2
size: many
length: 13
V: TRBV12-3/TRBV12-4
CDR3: CASRTQGDHGYTF
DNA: TGTGCCAGCAGAACACAGGGGGATCATGGCTACACCTTC

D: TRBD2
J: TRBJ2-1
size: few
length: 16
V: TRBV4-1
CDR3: CASSHLAGGPGNEQFF
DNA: TGCGCCAGCAGCCATCTAGCGGGAGGGCCGGGCAATGAGCAGTTCTTC

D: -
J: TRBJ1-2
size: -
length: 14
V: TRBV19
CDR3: CASSRGPDPKGYTF
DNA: TGTGCCAGTTCTCGGGGCCCCGACCCTAAGGGCTACACCTTC

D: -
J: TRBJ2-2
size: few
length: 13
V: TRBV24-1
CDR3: CATSDLSAGELFF
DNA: TGTGCCACCAGTGACTTATCGGCCGGGGAGCTGTTTTTT

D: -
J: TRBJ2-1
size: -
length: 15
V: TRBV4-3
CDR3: CASSQDPRFPNEQFF
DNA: TGCGCCAGCAGCCAAGACCCCAGGTTCCCCAATGAGCAGTTCTTC

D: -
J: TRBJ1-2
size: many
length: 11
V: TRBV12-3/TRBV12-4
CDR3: CASSLHYGYTF
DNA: TGTGCCAGCAGCCTACACTATGGCTACACCTTC

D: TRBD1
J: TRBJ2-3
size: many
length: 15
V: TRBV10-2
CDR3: CASSEAGGMSDTQYF
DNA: TGCGCCAGCAGTGAGGCAGGGGGCATGTCAGATACGCAGTATTTT

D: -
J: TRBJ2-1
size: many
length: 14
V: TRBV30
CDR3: CAWSKATRRDEQFF
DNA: TGTGCCTGGAGTAAGGCTACTAGGCGTGATGAGCAGTTCTTC

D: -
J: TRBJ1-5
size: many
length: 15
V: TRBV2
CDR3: CASSGHRDSNQPQHF
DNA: TGTGCCAGCAGTGGACACAGGGATAGCAATCAGCCCCAGCATTTT

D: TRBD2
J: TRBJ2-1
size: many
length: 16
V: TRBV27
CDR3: CASSFGWTSGYNEQFF
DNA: TGTGCCAGCAGTTTTGGGTGGACTAGCGGTTACAATGAGCAGTTCTTC

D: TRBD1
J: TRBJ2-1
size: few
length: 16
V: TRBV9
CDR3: CASSEILGGSYNKQFF
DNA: TGTGCCAGCAGCGAAATCTTAGGGGGCTCCTACAATAAGCAGTTCTTC

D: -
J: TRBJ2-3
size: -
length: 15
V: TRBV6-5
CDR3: CASSYSRWKADTQYF
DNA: TGTGCCAGCAGTTACTCAAGGTGGAAGGCAGATACGCAGTATTTT

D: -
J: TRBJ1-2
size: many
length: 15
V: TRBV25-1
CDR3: CASSEWKGTGYGYTF
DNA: TGTGCCAGCAGTGAATGGAAGGGCACAGGCTATGGCTACACCTTC

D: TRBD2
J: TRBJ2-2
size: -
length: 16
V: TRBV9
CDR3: CASSVAAGGNTGELFF
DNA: TGTGCCAGCAGCGTAGCGGCGGGAGGGAACACCGGGGAGCTGTTTTTT

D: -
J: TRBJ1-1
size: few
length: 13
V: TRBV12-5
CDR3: CASGLVRRAEAFF
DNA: TGTGCTAGTGGTTTGGTACGGAGGGCTGAAGCTTTCTTT

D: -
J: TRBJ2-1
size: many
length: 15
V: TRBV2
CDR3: CASREGDRFYNEQFF
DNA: TGTGCCAGCAGGGAGGGGGACCGGTTCTACAATGAGCAGTTCTTC

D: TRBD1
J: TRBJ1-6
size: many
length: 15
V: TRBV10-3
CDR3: CAISESWTGDSPLHF
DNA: TGTGCCATCAGTGAGTCTTGGACAGGCGATTCACCCCTCCACTTT

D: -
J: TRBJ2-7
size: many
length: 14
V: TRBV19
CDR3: CASSTAPDNYEQYF
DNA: TGTGCCAGTAGTACCGCCCCAGACAACTACGAGCAGTACTTC

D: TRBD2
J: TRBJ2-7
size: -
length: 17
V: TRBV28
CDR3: CASSSPSGSPLDYEQYF
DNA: TGTGCCAGCAGTTCTCCTAGCGGGAGCCCCCTCGACTACGAGCAGTACTTC

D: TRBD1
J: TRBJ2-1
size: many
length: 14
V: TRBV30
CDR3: CAWSVKDRYNEQFF
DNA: TGTGCCTGGAGTGTTAAGGACAGGTACAATGAGCAGTTCTTC

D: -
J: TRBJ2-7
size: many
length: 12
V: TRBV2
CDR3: CASLGRGYEQYF
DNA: TGTGCCAGCTTGGGCAGGGGCTACGAGCAGTACTTC

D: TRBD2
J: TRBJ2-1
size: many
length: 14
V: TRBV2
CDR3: CASNGGTGGNEQFF
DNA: TGTGCCAGCAATGGAGGGACGGGGGGAAATGAGCAGTTCTTC

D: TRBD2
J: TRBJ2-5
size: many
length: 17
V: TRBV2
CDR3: CASSEGAGVWVGETQYF
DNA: TGTGCCAGCAGTGAGGGAGCGGGAGTTTGGGTAGGGGAGACCCAGTACTTC